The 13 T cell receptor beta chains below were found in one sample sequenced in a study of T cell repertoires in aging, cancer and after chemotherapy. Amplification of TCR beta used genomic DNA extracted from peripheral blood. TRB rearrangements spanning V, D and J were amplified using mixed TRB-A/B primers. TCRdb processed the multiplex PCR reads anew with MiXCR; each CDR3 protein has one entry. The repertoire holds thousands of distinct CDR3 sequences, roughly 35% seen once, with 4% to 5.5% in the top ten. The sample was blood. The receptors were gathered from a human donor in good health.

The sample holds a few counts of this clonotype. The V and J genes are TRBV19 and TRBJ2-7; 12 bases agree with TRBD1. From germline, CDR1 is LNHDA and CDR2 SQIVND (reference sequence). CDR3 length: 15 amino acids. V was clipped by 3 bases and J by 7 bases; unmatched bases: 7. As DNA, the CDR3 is TGTGCCAGTAGTATCCGGGACAGGGGGCGCCGGGAGCAGTACTTC. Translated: CASSIRDRGRREQYF. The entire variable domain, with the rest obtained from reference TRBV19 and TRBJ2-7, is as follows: DGGITQSPKYLFRKEGQNVTLSCEQNLNHDAMYWYRQDPGQGLRLIYYSQIVNDFQKGDIAEGYSVSREKKESFPLTVTSAQKNPTAFYLCASSIRDRGRREQYFGPGTRLTVT.

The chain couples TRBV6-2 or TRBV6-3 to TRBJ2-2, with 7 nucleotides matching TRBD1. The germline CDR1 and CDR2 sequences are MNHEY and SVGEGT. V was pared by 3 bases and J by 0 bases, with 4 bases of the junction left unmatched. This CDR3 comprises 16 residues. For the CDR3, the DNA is TGTGCCAGCAGTTATGACGGGACAGCGAACACCGGGGAGCTGTTTTTT. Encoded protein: CASSYDGTANTGELFF.

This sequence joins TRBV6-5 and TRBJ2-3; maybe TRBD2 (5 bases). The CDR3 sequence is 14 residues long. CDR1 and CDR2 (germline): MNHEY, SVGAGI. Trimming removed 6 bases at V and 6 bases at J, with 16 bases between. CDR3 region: CASRLNLPGDTQYF. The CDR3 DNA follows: TGTGCCAGCAGGCTCAACCTTCCGGGGGATACGCAGTATTTT.

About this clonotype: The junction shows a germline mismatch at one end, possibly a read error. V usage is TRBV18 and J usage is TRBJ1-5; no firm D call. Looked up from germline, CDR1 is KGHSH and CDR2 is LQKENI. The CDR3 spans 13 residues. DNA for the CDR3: TGTGCCAGCTCACCGAGCCGGGATCAGCCCCAACATTTT. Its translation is CASSPSRDQPQHF.

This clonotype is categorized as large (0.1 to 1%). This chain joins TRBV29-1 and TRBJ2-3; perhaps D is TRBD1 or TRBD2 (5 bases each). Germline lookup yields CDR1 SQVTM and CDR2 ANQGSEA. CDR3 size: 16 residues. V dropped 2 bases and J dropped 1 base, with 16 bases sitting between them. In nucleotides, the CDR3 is TGCAGCGTTGAAAGTTTGAGGCAGGGAGGCACAGATACGCAGTATTTT. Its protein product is CSVESLRQGGTDTQYF.

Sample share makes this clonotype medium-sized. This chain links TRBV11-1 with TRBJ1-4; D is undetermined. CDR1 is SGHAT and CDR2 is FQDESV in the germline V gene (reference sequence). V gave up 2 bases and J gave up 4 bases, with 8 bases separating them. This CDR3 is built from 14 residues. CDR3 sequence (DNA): TGTGCCAGCAGCTTAAAACCAGATAATGAAAAACTGTTTTTT. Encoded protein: CASSLKPDNEKLFF.

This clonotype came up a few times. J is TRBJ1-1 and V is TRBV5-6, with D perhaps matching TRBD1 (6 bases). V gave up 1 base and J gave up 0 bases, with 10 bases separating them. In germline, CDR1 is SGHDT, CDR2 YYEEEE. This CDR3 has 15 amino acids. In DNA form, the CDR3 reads TGTGCCAGCAGCTTGCCCGGACAGATGAACACTGAAGCTTTCTTT. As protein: CASSLPGQMNTEAFF.

The CDR3 loop reads CASSLSRASGNTIYF. For the CDR3, the DNA is TGTGCCAGCAGCTTATCCCGAGCCTCTGGAAACACCATATATTTT. V is TRBV7-6 and J is TRBJ1-3; D is unclear. CDR1 is SGHVS, CDR2 FNYEAQ, per germline. The germline V and J ends were trimmed by 2 bases and 0 bases, with 8 bases remaining between them. This CDR3 comprises 15 residues.

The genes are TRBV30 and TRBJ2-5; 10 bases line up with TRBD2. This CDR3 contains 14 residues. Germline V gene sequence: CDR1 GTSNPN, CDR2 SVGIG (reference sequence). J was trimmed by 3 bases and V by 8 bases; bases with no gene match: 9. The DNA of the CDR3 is TGTGCCGGGGGAGGACTAGCGGAAAAAGAGACCCAGTACTTC. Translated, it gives CAGGGLAEKETQYF.

The CDR3 DNA follows: TGCGCCAGCAGCCAAGATTCAGGGGGCGGTAATTCACCCCTCCACTTT. This gives the protein CASSQDSGGGNSPLHF. V gene TRBV4-3 combines with J gene TRBJ1-6; 8 bases are a match to TRBD1. V shed 0 bases and J 6 bases; nucleotides not matched to a gene: 4. The CDR3 covers 16 residues. Germline lookup yields CDR1 LGHNA and CDR2 YSLEER.

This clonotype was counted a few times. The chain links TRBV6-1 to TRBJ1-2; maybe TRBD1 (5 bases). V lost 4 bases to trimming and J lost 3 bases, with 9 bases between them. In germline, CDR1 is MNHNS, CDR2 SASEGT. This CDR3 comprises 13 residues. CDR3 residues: CASSVRDDYGYTF. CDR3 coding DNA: TGTGCCAGCAGTGTCCGGGACGACTATGGCTACACCTTC.

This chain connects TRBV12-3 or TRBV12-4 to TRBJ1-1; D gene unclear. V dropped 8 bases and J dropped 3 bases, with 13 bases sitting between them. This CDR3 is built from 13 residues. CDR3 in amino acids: CASGLDSDTEAFF. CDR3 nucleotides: TGTGCCAGCGGCCTCGACTCGGACACTGAAGCTTTCTTT.

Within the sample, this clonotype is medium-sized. In DNA form, the CDR3 reads TGTGCCAGTAGTAGGGGAGGGGGCAGCGCCACCGGGGAGCTGTTTTTT. Amino acids: CASSRGGGSATGELFF. V gene TRBV19 combines with J gene TRBJ2-2, with D possibly being TRBD1 or TRBD2 (7 bases each). Trimming stripped 4 bases from V and 4 bases from J, with 16 bases between. Germline CDR1 reads LNHDA; CDR2 reads SQIVND (reference sequence). The CDR3 extends over 16 amino acids.